These 22 T cell receptor beta chains came from one sample sequenced in a study of cytomegalovirus exposure and HLA in healthy donors. A multiplex PCR was run with 60 Vbeta primers and 13 Jbeta primers. Method: immunoSEQ multiplex PCR; TCRdb's copy keeps in-frame clones and lacks some. Counted here are 150,000 to 200,000 clones, around 83% occurring once; the ten biggest clones make up nearly 8.5%. The sequencing input was PBMCs. These receptors came from a male donor in good health and CMV-seropositive.

The V call is TRBV27, the J call TRBJ1-1, with no clear D. V was trimmed by 8 bases and J by 3 bases, leaving 13 bases between them. This CDR3 is 13 amino acids long. Germline CDR1 MNHEY, CDR2 SMNVEV (reference sequence). CDR3 region: CASGQMWDTEAFF. The CDR3 bases are TGTGCCAGCGGGCAGATGTGGGACACTGAAGCTTTCTTT.

This clone was seen once. V usage is TRBV7-9 and J usage is TRBJ2-5, with D perhaps TRBD1 (5 bases). Germline CDR1 is SEHNR and CDR2 is FQNEAQ (reference sequence). The CDR3 is made up of 14 amino acids. The germline V and J ends were trimmed by 1 base and 2 bases, with 8 bases remaining between them. CDR3 nucleotides: TGTGCCAGCAGCTTAGTGACAGCTCAAGAGACCCAGTACTTC. Translation gives CASSLVTAQETQYF.

The chain is built from TRBV30 and TRBJ1-3, with D tentatively TRBD1 (5 bases). Germline loops: CDR1 GTSNPN, CDR2 SVGIG (reference sequence). The V end lost 3 bases, the J end lost 6 bases, and 9 bases lay between the germline ends. The length of the CDR3 is 12 residues. DNA of the CDR3: TGTGCCTGGAGGGAAGGGGCAAACACCATATATTTT. Translating it yields CAWREGANTIYF.

This clone was counted once. This CDR3 is CASSSVISGNTIYF. Written as DNA, the CDR3 is TGTGCCAGCAGCTCCGTTATCTCTGGAAACACCATATATTTT. The chain is built from TRBV13 and TRBJ1-3; D remains ambiguous. The germline gives CDR1 PRHDT, CDR2 FYEKMQ (reference sequence). The V gene lost 4 bases and the J gene lost 0 bases, with 7 bases spanning the gap. This CDR3 region has 14 residues. The full variable domain, with the rest looked up from reference TRBV13 and TRBJ1-3, is AAGVIQSPRHLIKEKRETATLKCYPIPRHDTVYWYQQGPGQDPQFLISFYEKMQSDKGSIPDRFSAQQFSDYHSELNMSSLELGDSALYFCASSSVISGNTIYFGEGSWLTVV.

This clone has only one observation. The V gene is TRBV9, the J gene TRBJ1-5; TRBD1 matches at 10 bases. The CDR3 spans 15 residues. The V and J ends lost 2 bases and 3 bases, in that order; junction bases with no gene match: 2. Germline CDR1 is SGDLS and CDR2 is YYNGEE. The CDR3 DNA is TGTGCCAGCAGCGTGACAGGGGGCGACAATCAGCCCCAGCATTTT. Amino acid sequence: CASSVTGGDNQPQHF. The full variable domain, with the rest looked up from reference TRBV9 and TRBJ1-5, is DSGVTQTPKHLITATGQRVTLRCSPRSGDLSVYWYQQSLDQGLQFLIQYYNGEERAKGNILERFSAQQFPDLHSELNLSSLELGDSALYFCASSVTGGDNQPQHFGDGTRLSIL.

The chain couples TRBV27 to TRBJ2-7; TRBD1 aligns across 8 bases. The CDR3 loop spans 13 amino acids. Germline V gene lookup returns CDR1 MNHEY and CDR2 SMNVEV (reference sequence). Trimming at V came to 6 bases and at J to 4 bases, leaving 5 bases not matched to a gene. The CDR3 DNA reads as TGTGCCAGCAGACAGGGGGTTTGGTACGAGCAGTACTTC. Translation: CASRQGVWYEQYF.

V is TRBV7-8 and J is TRBJ2-1; TRBD2 aligns across 10 bases. The CDR3 covers 16 residues. Germline assignment: CDR1 SGHVS and CDR2 FQNEAQ. The junction had 10 bases not matched to a gene; V was cut back by 4 bases and J by 7 bases. The CDR3 here is CASSSKLAGPANEQFF. CDR3 in DNA: TGTGCCAGCAGCTCAAAACTAGCGGGGCCCGCGAATGAGCAGTTCTTC.

The rearrangement uses TRBV7-9 and TRBJ1-2; D is undetermined. Germline CDR1 and CDR2: SEHNR and FQNEAQ (reference sequence). Trimming removed 1 base at V and 6 bases at J, with 9 bases between. The CDR3 extends over 13 amino acids. DNA of the CDR3: TGTGCCAGCAGCTTAGATTGGAGGGATGGCTACACCTTC. Translation: CASSLDWRDGYTF.

V and J are TRBV19 and TRBJ1-2, with 8 bases identical to TRBD1. V was pared by 6 bases and J by 5 bases, with 11 bases of the junction left unmatched. Germline V CDR1 and CDR2: LNHDA, SQIVND (reference sequence). The CDR3 has 15 amino acids. The CDR3 sequence is CASSPRQGLGYGYTF. CDR3 sequence (DNA): TGTGCCAGTAGCCCCCGACAGGGGTTGGGGTATGGCTACACCTTC.

This rearrangement joins TRBV27 to TRBJ2-1, with 8 bases that match TRBD2. V was pared by 6 bases and J by 7 bases, with 5 bases of the junction left unmatched. Looked up from germline, CDR1 is MNHEY and CDR2 is SMNVEV (reference sequence). CDR3 length: 13 residues. Here the CDR3 reads CASSGTSLNEQFF. The CDR3, as DNA: TGTGCCAGCAGCGGGACTAGTTTGAATGAGCAGTTCTTC.

The chain combines TRBV5-1 with TRBJ1-2; D is possibly TRBD1 (5 bases). Per germline, CDR1 SGHRS and CDR2 YFSETQ. The V end was cut by 4 bases, the J end by 2 bases, with 18 bases between. This CDR3 region has 16 residues. This chain's CDR3 is CASSPGPNSKNYGYTF. The DNA of the CDR3 is TGCGCCAGCAGCCCAGGGCCCAATTCAAAAAACTATGGCTACACCTTC.

The chain uses TRBV10-1 and TRBJ2-1; 10 nucleotides line up with TRBD2. This CDR3 region has 15 residues. V lost 5 bases and J lost 7; bases outside the gene matches: 8. Germline CDR1 reads WNHNN; CDR2 reads SYGVQD (reference sequence). CDR3 loop: CASSLAGALGNEQFF. The CDR3 nucleotides read TGCGCCAGCAGTCTAGCGGGGGCCCTGGGGAATGAGCAGTTCTTC.

This chain connects TRBV6-5 to TRBJ1-5; unclear D gene. The CDR3 is 15 amino acids. V was cut by 2 bases and J by 1 base, with 9 bases left in between. Germline V gene data show CDR1 as MNHEY and CDR2 as SVGAGI. Here the CDR3 reads CASSYSLGSNQPQHF. Here the CDR3 DNA reads TGTGCCAGCAGTTACAGCCTAGGAAGCAATCAGCCCCAGCATTTT.

Concerning this clone: The junction departs from the called germline gene at one end, perhaps through a read error. The gene calls are TRBV6-4 and TRBJ2-6; D is perhaps TRBD1 (5 bases). The CDR3 contains 15 residues. Germline V CDR1 and CDR2: MRHNA, SNTAGT. This chain's CDR3 is CASSDSYSGANGLTF. The CDR3 DNA reads as TGTGCCAGCAGTGACTCTTATTCTGGGGCCAACGGCCTGACTTTC.

The rearrangement joins TRBV7-2 to TRBJ1-4, with a possible D match to TRBD1 (5 bases). CDR3 length equals 17 residues. Per the germline V gene, CDR1 is SGHTA and CDR2 is FQGNSA. Trimming stripped 0 bases from V and 3 bases from J, with 14 bases between. This CDR3 reads CASSLAGRVGSNEKLFF. Here the CDR3 DNA reads TGTGCCAGCAGCTTAGCCGGCAGGGTGGGTTCTAATGAAAAACTGTTTTTT. The whole variable domain, filled in from reference TRBV7-2 and TRBJ1-4, reads GAGVSQSPSNKVTEKGKDVELRCDPISGHTALYWYRQSLGQGLEFLIYFQGNSAPDKSGLPSDRFSAERTGGSVSTLTIQRTQQEDSAVYLCASSLAGRVGSNEKLFFGSGTQLSVL.

The chain has TRBV5-1 and TRBJ2-1; 13 nucleotides match TRBD2. Germline V lookup: CDR1 SGHRS, CDR2 YFSETQ. The CDR3 totals 16 residues. J lost 5 bases, V lost 2 bases, and 4 bases had no gene match. CDR3 loop: CASSFGGTSGDNEQFF. The DNA of the CDR3 is TGCGCCAGCAGCTTTGGGGGGACTAGCGGGGACAATGAGCAGTTCTTC.

The chain links TRBV4-3 to TRBJ2-2, with TRBD2 identical over 9 bases. The CDR3 runs 17 residues. Trimming took 3 bases from V and 3 from J; bases not matched to a gene: 8. Germline V gene data show CDR1 as LGHNA and CDR2 as YSLEER. CDR3 sequence (DNA): TGCGCCAGCAGCCATGGGCGGGGGGGCGATTACACCGGGGAGCTGTTTTTT. Its translation is CASSHGRGGDYTGELFF.

On this clone: Mismatch with germline at one junction end may stem from a read error. The chain recombines TRBV5-1 with TRBJ2-6; possibly TRBD1 for D (5 bases). The germline CDR1 and CDR2 sequences are SGHRS and YFSETQ. The CDR3 loop spans 18 amino acids. CDR3 sequence (DNA): TGCGCCAGCAGCTTGTCCGAAACTTTAACCTCTGGGGCCAACGGCCTGACTTTC. It encodes CASSLSETLTSGANGLTF.

This clone occurred many times. The genes are TRBV6-5 and TRBJ2-7; no reliable D call. There are 11 residues in the CDR3. CDR1 is MNHEY and CDR2 is SVGAGI in the germline V gene. Trimming left V 6 bases short and J 2 bases short, with 5 bases between. The CDR3 DNA reads as TGTGCCAGCAGCAGTACCTACGAGCAGTACTTC. Its protein product is CASSSTYEQYF.

The genes are TRBV7-2 and TRBJ1-1; tentatively, D is TRBD1 (5 bases). CDR1 is SGHTA and CDR2 is FQGNSA in the germline V gene. The CDR3 loop spans 16 amino acids. Trimming took off 5 bases at V and 4 bases at J, with 20 bases between the two ends. The CDR3 is CASSTRQKPLGTEAFF. For the CDR3, the DNA is TGTGCCAGCAGCACCCGACAGAAACCTTTGGGCACTGAAGCTTTCTTT.

There are a few counts of this clone. The chain uses TRBV7-9 and TRBJ1-1, with D perhaps TRBD1 (5 bases). V gave up 5 bases and J gave up 1 base, with 11 bases separating them. Per the germline V gene, CDR1 is SEHNR and CDR2 is FQNEAQ (reference sequence). The CDR3 is 14 amino acids. The CDR3 DNA is TGTGCCAGCAGCCTTTCCGGGGGGAACACTGAAGCTTTCTTT. It codes for CASSLSGGNTEAFF.

This clone was observed a few times. The CDR3 nucleotides are TGTGCCAGCAGTTTAGCCCTAGCGGGAGGGCCCTCTAATGAGCAGTTCTTC. This encodes CASSLALAGGPSNEQFF. The chain employs TRBV28 and TRBJ2-1; TRBD2 matches at 12 bases. V lost 2 bases, J lost 7 bases, and 9 bases stayed unmatched. From germline, CDR1 is MDHEN and CDR2 SYDVKM. This CDR3 contains 17 residues.